The 26 T cell receptor beta chains below were found in one sample sequenced in a study of blood T cells in healthy people across ages. Alongside a J-beta primer mix, a sample-barcoded 5' primer served in a second PCR lasting about 7 to 11 cycles. TCRdb re-derived calls from the 5' RACE reads in MiXCR, one entry per CDR3 protein. The table includes 800,000 to 950,000 distinct CDR3 sequences, about 28% detected once. These data were also filed under a second study, of T cells of mothers and their children.

The sequenced sample was blood. The receptors originated from a woman between 40 and 55 years old in good health.

At least ten counts were recorded for this clonotype. The V gene is TRBV29-1, the J gene TRBJ1-2; D is unresolved. CDR3 length: 12 amino acids. Germline-derived CDR1 and CDR2 are SQVTM and ANQGSEA. Deletions cut 3 bases from V and 1 base from J, with 6 bases between. CDR3: CSVEEFNYGYTF. For the CDR3, the DNA is TGCAGCGTTGAGGAGTTTAACTATGGCTACACCTTC. Filled out from reference TRBV29-1 and TRBJ1-2, the complete variable domain reads SAVISQKPSRDICQRGTSLTIQCQVDSQVTMMFWYRQQPGQSLTLIATANQGSEATYESGFVIDKFPISRPNLTFSTLTVSNMSPEDSSIYLCSVEEFNYGYTFGSGTRLTVV.

The chain combines TRBV28 with TRBJ2-4, with 7 bases that match TRBD2. The V gene end was trimmed by 5 bases and the J gene end by 2 bases; junction bases not matched to a gene: 15. Germline V gene lookup returns CDR1 MDHEN and CDR2 SYDVKM. This CDR3 region has 18 residues. CDR3: CASSAPGGLVESKNIQYF. CDR3 DNA sequence: TGTGCCAGCAGTGCCCCGGGAGGATTGGTCGAGTCCAAAAACATTCAGTACTTC.

This clonotype has just a few counts. The CDR3 reads CASSLGGERYSPLHF. In nucleotides, the CDR3 is TGTGCCAGCAGCTTAGGGGGGGAGAGGTATTCACCCCTCCACTTT. V gene TRBV11-2 combines with J gene TRBJ1-6; tentatively, D is TRBD1 (5 bases). V lost 1 base and J lost 8, with 12 bases in between. The CDR3 spans 15 residues. Germline V lookup: CDR1 SGHAT, CDR2 FQNNGV.

The chain combines TRBV7-2 with TRBJ1-4; D unclear. This CDR3 region has 12 residues. The germline V and J ends were trimmed by 3 bases and 5 bases, with 4 bases remaining between them. The germline CDR1 and CDR2 sequences are SGHTA and FQGNSA. DNA of the CDR3: TGTGCCAGCAGCTTCGCAAATGAAAAACTGTTTTTT. Residues: CASSFANEKLFF. Supplemented by reference TRBV7-2 and TRBJ1-4, the full variable domain reads GAGVSQSPSNKVTEKGKDVELRCDPISGHTALYWYRQSLGQGLEFLIYFQGNSAPDKSGLPSDRFSAERTGGSVSTLTIQRTQQEDSAVYLCASSFANEKLFFGSGTQLSVL.

The chain couples TRBV5-1 to TRBJ2-5; 8 nucleotides agree with TRBD2. The CDR3 is 16 residues long. Per the germline V gene, CDR1 is SGHRS and CDR2 is YFSETQ. The V segment lost 2 bases and the J segment 5 bases; nucleotides outside the gene matches: 11. The DNA of the CDR3 is TGCGCCAGCAGCTTAAGGGAGAGTCTAGCGGGTGAGACCCAGTACTTC. Residues: CASSLRESLAGETQYF.

This rearrangement joins TRBV6-1 to TRBJ2-1; D perhaps matches TRBD2 (5 bases). Looked up from germline, CDR1 is MNHNS and CDR2 is SASEGT. The CDR3 totals 15 residues. V lost 2 bases and J lost 6, with 14 bases in between. CDR3: CASSEPGEVGNEQFF. DNA for the CDR3: TGTGCCAGCAGTGAACCCGGGGAAGTTGGCAATGAGCAGTTCTTC.

This chain uses TRBV5-1 with TRBJ2-3; D might be TRBD1 or TRBD2, each matching 6 bases. Trimming left V 7 bases short and J 6 bases short, with 21 bases between. The length of the CDR3 is 15 residues. The germline V gene encodes CDR1 SGHRS and CDR2 YFSETQ. The CDR3 here is CASSTGAQVGDTQYF. The CDR3 DNA reads TGCGCCAGCTCGACGGGGGCCCAGGTCGGGGATACGCAGTATTTT.

The rearrangement uses TRBV6-5 and TRBJ2-3; 7 bases map to TRBD2. The CDR3 is 16 residues long. Germline trimming cut 2 bases from V and 2 bases from J; bases unmatched to any gene: 7. In germline, CDR1 is MNHEY, CDR2 SVGAGI. As DNA, the CDR3 is TGTGCCAGCAGTTACGGGGGGACTACCATCACAGATACGCAGTATTTT. This gives the protein CASSYGGTTITDTQYF.

Only a few counts were recorded for this clonotype. The chain employs TRBV29-1 and TRBJ1-4; the D is unclear. This CDR3 spans 13 amino acids. Trimming took 2 bases from V and 8 from J, leaving 12 bases between them. Per the germline V gene, CDR1 is SQVTM and CDR2 is ANQGSEA. CDR3 residues: CSVELNSEEKLFF. For the CDR3, the DNA is TGCAGCGTTGAACTTAACAGCGAAGAAAAACTGTTTTTT.

This clonotype was seen repeatedly, ten times or more. This chain links TRBV2 with TRBJ2-3; D is unresolved. The germline V gene has CDR1 SNHLY and CDR2 FYNNEI. There are 12 residues in the CDR3. Trimming cost V 5 bases and J 4 bases, with 7 bases left between them. DNA of the CDR3: TGTGCCAGCAGTCCAGCCTCAGATACGCAGTATTTT. Residues: CASSPASDTQYF.

CDR3 sequence reads: CASLLLGEQYF. In DNA form, the CDR3 reads TGTGCCAGCCTACTCCTAGGTGAGCAGTACTTC. The chain recombines TRBV2 with TRBJ2-5; D is unresolved. Per the germline V gene, CDR1 is SNHLY and CDR2 is FYNNEI. V was cut by 8 bases and J by 11 bases, with 15 bases left in between. This CDR3 is 11 amino acids long.

This clonotype was observed a few times. This chain links TRBV7-2 with TRBJ1-2, with 9 bases lining up with TRBD1. After removal of 5 bases from V and 8 bases from J, the junction contained 6 bases not matched to a gene. CDR1 is SGHTA, CDR2 FQGNSA, per germline. The CDR3 covers 13 residues. CDR3 sequence reads: CASSIQGAQGYTF. CDR3 bases: TGTGCCAGCAGCATACAGGGGGCGCAAGGCTACACCTTC.

V is TRBV28 and J is TRBJ1-1; TRBD1 aligns across 9 bases. The CDR3 consists of 14 residues. J lost 4 bases, V lost 6 bases, and 6 bases had no gene match. The germline V gene encodes CDR1 MDHEN and CDR2 SYDVKM. CDR3 DNA sequence: TGTGCCAGCAGGTACAGGGGGCTGGTCACTGAAGCTTTCTTT. It codes for CASRYRGLVTEAFF. Variable domain in full (rest from reference TRBV28 and TRBJ1-1): DVKVTQSSRYLVKRTGEKVFLECVQDMDHENMFWYRQDPGLGLRLIYFSYDVKMKEKGDIPEGYSVSREKKERFSLILESASTNQTSMYLCASRYRGLVTEAFFGQGTRLTVV.

Note on this clonotype: This could be a read error, since a much larger clone is one nucleotide away. The chain employs TRBV13 and TRBJ2-7; D may be TRBD1 (5 bases). The germline V gene encodes CDR1 PRHDT and CDR2 FYEKMQ (reference sequence). There are 16 residues in the CDR3. CDR3 nucleotide sequence: TGTACCAGCAGCTTAGCCCCAGGGAAGCCGGTTTCCGAGCAGTACTTC. Protein sequence: CTSSLAPGKPVSEQYF.

On this clonotype: One base away lies a much larger clone, so this may be a sequencing read error. The V call is TRBV5-1, the J call TRBJ2-7, with 10 bases matching TRBD1. Germline CDR1 is SGHRS and CDR2 is YFSETQ. This CDR3 region has 16 residues. The CDR3 is CTSSEQTRDRGDEQYF. Here the CDR3 DNA reads TGCACCAGCAGCGAGCAAACCCGGGACAGGGGCGACGAGCAGTACTTC.

This clonotype showed up just a few times. CDR3 nucleotides: TGTGCCAGCAGCTTAGGATGGGGACGGCGCACAGATACGCAGTATTTT. It codes for CASSLGWGRRTDTQYF. The rearrangement uses TRBV7-2 and TRBJ2-3, with D possibly called TRBD1 or TRBD2 (5 bases each). The length of the CDR3 is 16 residues. Germline CDR1 is SGHTA and CDR2 is FQGNSA. Trimming removed 1 base from V and 1 base from J, with 12 bases in between.

V is TRBV28 and J is TRBJ1-2; D call uncertain. This CDR3 is 13 amino acids long. Germline CDR1 and CDR2: MDHEN and SYDVKM. Trimming cost V 1 base and J 8 bases, with 11 bases left between them. The CDR3 loop reads CASSLSRANGYTF. Written as DNA, the CDR3 is TGTGCCAGCAGTTTATCCCGGGCTAACGGCTACACCTTC.

This clonotype was counted ten times or more. This rearrangement joins TRBV11-2 to TRBJ1-2; 10 bases line up with TRBD1. CDR1 is SGHAT, CDR2 FQNNGV, per germline. V lost 5 bases and J lost 7; bases outside the gene matches: 16. This CDR3 region has 17 residues. The DNA for the CDR3 is TGTGCCAGCAGCCTAGTTACCGGGACAGGGGATCGGATTGGCTACACCTTC. Protein: CASSLVTGTGDRIGYTF.

Many counts were recorded for this clonotype. The chain joins TRBV28 to TRBJ2-7, with D possibly being TRBD2 (6 bases). CDR3 size: 12 residues. Per germline, CDR1 MDHEN and CDR2 SYDVKM. V was trimmed by 6 bases and J by 3 bases, leaving 9 bases between them. The CDR3: CASRVGGYEQYF. The CDR3 nucleotides read TGTGCCAGCAGGGTCGGGGGCTACGAGCAGTACTTC.

This clonotype was observed a few times. The CDR3 DNA is TGCAGTGCGCCCTCGGCCCAGCGACCGAAGACCCAGTACTTC. This translates into CSAPSAQRPKTQYF. V and J are TRBV20-1 and TRBJ2-5; D uncertain. The CDR3 length is 14 residues. V was cut by 6 bases and J by 6 bases, with 20 bases left in between. The germline V gene encodes CDR1 DFQATT and CDR2 SNEGSKA (reference sequence).

This rearrangement joins TRBV20-1 to TRBJ2-5; possibly TRBD1 or TRBD2 for D (5 bases each). The CDR3 loop spans 13 amino acids. V lost 5 bases, J lost 5 bases, and 15 bases lay in between. Germline V gene sequence: CDR1 DFQATT, CDR2 SNEGSKA (reference sequence). The chain's CDR3 is CSAHPGRKETQYF. The CDR3 nucleotides are TGCAGTGCTCACCCGGGACGCAAGGAGACCCAGTACTTC.

This chain uses TRBV20-1 with TRBJ1-1; weak D call: TRBD1 (5 bases). Germline V lookup: CDR1 DFQATT, CDR2 SNEGSKA (reference sequence). The length of the CDR3 is 11 residues. In DNA, the CDR3 is TGCAGGGGACCGCTGAACACTGAAGCTTTCTTT. Protein sequence: CRGPLNTEAFF.

This clonotype was seen a few times. The V call is TRBV27, the J call TRBJ1-5; D unresolved. CDR3 length: 12 residues. The V gene's germline CDR1 is MNHEY and CDR2 SMNVEV (reference sequence). V lost 6 bases and J lost 6, with 9 bases in between. The CDR3 loop is CASRTSGQPQHF. For the CDR3, the DNA is TGTGCCAGCAGGACGAGTGGTCAGCCCCAGCATTTT.

This clonotype was counted at least ten times. The chain has TRBV4-3 and TRBJ1-4, with 9 positions matching TRBD1. Germline CDR1 LGHNA, CDR2 YSLEER. J was trimmed by 8 bases and V by 1 base; bases with no gene match: 8. This CDR3 comprises 16 residues. CDR3 bases: TGCGCCAGCAGCCAAGGCTCGGGACAGGGCGACGAAAAACTGTTTTTT. Protein: CASSQGSGQGDEKLFF.

With respect to this clonotype: A much larger clone is a single base away; this may be a read error. V gene TRBV4-2 combines with J gene TRBJ2-1; 8 bases map to TRBD1. Germline values: CDR1 LGHNA, CDR2 YNFKEQ. The CDR3 is made up of 15 amino acids. CDR3 nucleotides: TGTGCCAGCAACCAAGGACAGGGCGTCTACAATGAGCAGTTCTTC. Translation gives CASNQGQGVYNEQFF.

This clonotype was picked up a small number of times. The J gene is TRBJ2-7, the V gene TRBV2; D is possibly TRBD1 (5 bases). In germline, CDR1 is SNHLY, CDR2 FYNNEI. Trimming stripped 4 bases from V and 3 bases from J, with 10 bases between. The CDR3 is 13 residues long. As DNA, the CDR3 is TGTGCCAGCAGTGGGGGCGAGAGCTACGAGCAGTACTTC. Encoded protein: CASSGGESYEQYF.